The clone carrying this T cell receptor beta chain was picked up many times. The CDR3 has 15 residues. V dropped 6 bases and J dropped 3 bases, with 16 bases sitting between them. TCRdb re-called the 5' RACE reads through MiXCR, storing one row per CDR3 protein. The table lists approximately 210,000 distinct CDR3 sequences, about 6.7% of them singletons, with less than 15% in the top ten. These data come from a study of identical twins. A further study also used this sample, focusing on T cells expressing NK-cell markers.

The sequenced material came from CD8+ T cells sorted from blood. The rearrangement joins TRBV12-3 or TRBV12-4 to TRBJ2-3; D is ambiguous. This clonotype was obtained from a woman under 30 in good health. This chain's CDR3 is CASRSTSLGTDTQYF. As DNA, the CDR3 is TGTGCCAGCAGATCAACTTCTTTGGGGACAGATACGCAGTATTTT.